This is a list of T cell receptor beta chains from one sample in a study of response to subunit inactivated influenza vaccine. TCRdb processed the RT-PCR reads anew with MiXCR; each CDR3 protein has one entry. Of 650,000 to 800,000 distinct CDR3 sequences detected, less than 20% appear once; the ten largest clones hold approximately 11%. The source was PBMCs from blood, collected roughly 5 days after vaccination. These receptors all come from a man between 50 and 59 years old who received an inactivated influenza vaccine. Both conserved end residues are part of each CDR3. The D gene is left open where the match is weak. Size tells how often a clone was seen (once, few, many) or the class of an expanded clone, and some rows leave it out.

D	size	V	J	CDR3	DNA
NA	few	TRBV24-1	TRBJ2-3	CATSRVSTDTQYF	TGTGCCACCAGTCGGGTCAGCACAGATACGCAGTATTTT
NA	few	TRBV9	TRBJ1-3	CASSVAAGAMDTIYF	TGTGCCAGCAGCGTAGCCGCGGGCGCTATGGACACCATATATTTT
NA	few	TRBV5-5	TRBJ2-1	CASSLERTRHYNEQFF	TGTGCCAGCAGCTTGGAACGGACTCGCCACTACAATGAGCAGTTCTTC
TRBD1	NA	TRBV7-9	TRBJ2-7	CASGTGGGYEQYF	TGTGCCAGCGGGACAGGGGGCGGGTACGAGCAGTACTTC
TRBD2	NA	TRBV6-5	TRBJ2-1	CASSYSGLASAEQFF	TGTGCCAGCAGTTACTCGGGACTAGCTTCCGCTGAGCAGTTCTTC
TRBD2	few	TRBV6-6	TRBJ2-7	CATGTRGSYEQYF	TGTGCCACCGGGACTAGGGGCTCCTACGAGCAGTACTTC
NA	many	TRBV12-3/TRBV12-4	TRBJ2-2	CASSPYSRTGELFF	TGTGCCAGCAGCCCGTACAGTCGAACCGGGGAGCTGTTTTTT
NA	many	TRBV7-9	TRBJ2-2	CASSHWDRDNTGELFF	TGTGCCAGCAGCCACTGGGACCGGGACAACACCGGGGAGCTGTTTTTT
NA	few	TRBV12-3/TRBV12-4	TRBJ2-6	CASGAEGANVLTF	TGTGCCAGCGGCGCCGAAGGGGCCAACGTCCTGACTTTC
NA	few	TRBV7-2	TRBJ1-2	CASSSHTAGYTF	TGTGCCAGCAGTTCCCACACCGCTGGCTACACCTTC
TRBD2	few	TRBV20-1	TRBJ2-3	CSARDLLAGASDTQYF	TGCAGTGCTAGAGACCTGCTAGCGGGGGCTTCAGATACGCAGTATTTT
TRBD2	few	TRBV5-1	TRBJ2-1	CASSSGTSSSEQFF	TGCGCCAGCAGCTCCGGGACTAGCAGCTCTGAGCAGTTCTTC
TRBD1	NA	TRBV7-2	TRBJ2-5	CASSPGGTQTKETQYF	TGTGCCAGCAGCCCAGGGGGCACTCAGACCAAAGAGACCCAGTACTTC
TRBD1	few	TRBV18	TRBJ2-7	CASSPLQGAHEQYF	TGTGCCAGCTCACCCCTTCAGGGGGCACACGAGCAGTACTTC
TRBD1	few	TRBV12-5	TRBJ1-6	CASGSDRGFNSPLHF	TGTGCTAGTGGTTCGGACAGGGGTTTTAATTCACCCCTCCACTTT
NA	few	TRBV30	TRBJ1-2	CACRRGGTNYGYTF	TGTGCCTGTCGTAGGGGGGGAACTAACTATGGCTACACCTTC
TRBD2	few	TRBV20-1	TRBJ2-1	CSARNPGGARHNEQFF	TGCAGTGCTAGAAACCCCGGGGGGGCCAGACACAATGAGCAGTTCTTC
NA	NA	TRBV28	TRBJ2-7	CASTLTRRNDEQYF	TGTGCCAGCACTTTGACCCGCCGAAATGACGAGCAGTACTTC
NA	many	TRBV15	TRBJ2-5	CATSRDHRLETQYF	TGTGCCACCAGCAGAGATCATCGGTTGGAGACCCAGTACTTC
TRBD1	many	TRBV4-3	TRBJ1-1	CASSQGTGGGRMNTEAFF	TGCGCCAGCAGCCAAGGAACGGGAGGGGGCCGGATGAACACTGAAGCTTTCTTT
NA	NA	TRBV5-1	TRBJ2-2	CASSFLGVNTGELFF	TGCGCCAGCAGCTTTCTCGGGGTAAACACCGGGGAGCTGTTTTTT
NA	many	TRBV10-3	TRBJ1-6	CAIRETEYNSPLHF	TGTGCCATCAGGGAAACAGAGTATAATTCACCCCTCCACTTT
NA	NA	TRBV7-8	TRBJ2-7	CASSLAGQEQYF	TGTGCCAGCAGCTTAGCCGGTCAGGAGCAGTACTTC
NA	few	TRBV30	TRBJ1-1	CAWSEVVRVENTEAFF	TGTGCCTGGAGTGAGGTCGTAAGGGTAGAGAACACTGAAGCTTTCTTT
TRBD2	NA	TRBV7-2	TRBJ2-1	CASSLVLAGANEQFF	TGTGCCAGCAGCTTAGTGCTAGCGGGAGCCAATGAGCAGTTCTTC
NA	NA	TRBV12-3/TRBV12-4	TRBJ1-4	CASSNGGSGEKLFF	TGTGCCAGCAGTAACGGGGGCAGCGGTGAAAAACTGTTTTTT
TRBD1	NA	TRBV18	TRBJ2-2	CASSPSPGQGTGELFF	TGTGCCAGCTCACCATCCCCAGGACAGGGCACCGGGGAGCTGTTTTTT
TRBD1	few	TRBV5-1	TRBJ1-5	CASSSGAGGQPQHF	TGCGCCAGCAGCTCCGGCGCAGGGGGCCAGCCCCAGCATTTT
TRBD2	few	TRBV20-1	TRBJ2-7	CSARDLTSGSSYEQYF	TGCAGTGCTAGAGATCTCACTAGCGGGAGCTCCTACGAGCAGTACTTC
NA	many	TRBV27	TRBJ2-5	CASSLSVVGETQYF	TGTGCCAGCAGTTTATCGGTGGTGGGGGAGACCCAGTACTTC
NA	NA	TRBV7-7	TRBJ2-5	CASSLDNLETQYF	TGTGCTAGCAGCTTAGACAATTTGGAGACCCAGTACTTC
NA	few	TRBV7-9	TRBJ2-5	CASSSMAGQETQYF	TGTGCCAGCAGCAGTATGGCGGGCCAAGAGACCCAGTACTTC
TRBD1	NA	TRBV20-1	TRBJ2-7	CSARDPNRGYEQYF	TGCAGTGCTAGAGATCCAAACAGGGGGTACGAGCAGTACTTC
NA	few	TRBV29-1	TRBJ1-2	CSVFDTFPNGYTF	TGCAGCGTTTTCGACACCTTTCCGAATGGCTACACCTTC
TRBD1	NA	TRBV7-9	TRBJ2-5	CASSKGTGRETQYF	TGTGCCAGCAGCAAAGGGACAGGACGAGAGACCCAGTACTTC
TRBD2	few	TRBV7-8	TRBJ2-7	CASSNPGTNTYEQYF	TGTGCCAGCAGCAACCCCGGGACTAACACTTACGAGCAGTACTTC
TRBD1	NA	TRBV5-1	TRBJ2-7	CASSLETGEYEQYF	TGCGCCAGCAGCTTGGAGACAGGGGAGTACGAGCAGTACTTC
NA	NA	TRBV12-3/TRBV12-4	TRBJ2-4	CASTGTDIQYF	TGTGCCAGCACAGGGACGGACATTCAGTACTTC
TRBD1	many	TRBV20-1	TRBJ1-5	CSARAGGNQPQHF	TGCAGTGCTAGGGCAGGGGGGAATCAGCCCCAGCATTTT
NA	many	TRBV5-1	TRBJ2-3	CASSLGHTDTQYF	TGCGCCAGCAGCTTGGGACACACAGATACGCAGTATTTT
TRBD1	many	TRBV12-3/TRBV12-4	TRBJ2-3	CASSPGTGRYTQYF	TGTGCCAGCAGTCCCGGGACAGGAAGGTATACGCAGTATTTT
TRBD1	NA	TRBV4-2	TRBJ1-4	CASSQVAQGRWEKLFF	TGTGCCAGCAGCCAAGTAGCACAGGGGCGATGGGAAAAACTGTTTTTT
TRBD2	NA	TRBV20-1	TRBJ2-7	CSARDPRGGLYEQYF	TGCAGTGCTAGAGATCCCCGGGGGGGGCTCTACGAGCAGTACTTC
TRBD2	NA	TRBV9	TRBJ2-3	CASSVAGGGPNTQYF	TGTGCCAGCAGCGTAGCAGGCGGGGGGCCTAATACGCAGTATTTT
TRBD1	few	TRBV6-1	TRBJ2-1	CASSDTGAAYNEQFF	TGTGCCAGCAGTGACACAGGGGCTGCCTACAATGAGCAGTTCTTC
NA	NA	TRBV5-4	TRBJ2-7	CASSIQGNSYEQYF	TGTGCCAGCAGCATACAGGGCAACTCCTACGAGCAGTACTTC
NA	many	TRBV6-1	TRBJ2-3	CASSQGRTDTQYF	TGTGCCAGCTCTCAGGGAAGGACAGATACGCAGTATTTT
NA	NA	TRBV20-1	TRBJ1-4	CSASQLSAGEKLFF	TGCAGTGCTAGTCAGTTGTCGGCGGGTGAAAAACTGTTTTTT